These 26 T cell receptor beta chains came from one sample sequenced in a study of post-analysis software for immune sequencing data. Broader study findings: Patients had higher frequencies than controls of about five TRBV segments, including TRBV5-6, TRBV5-1 and TRBV20-1.

What these receptors recognize is not known. TCR beta libraries were prepared from cDNA with unique molecular identifiers. One entry per CDR3 protein results from TCRdb running MiXCR on the PCR reads. The sample has 250,000 to 300,000 distinct CDR3 sequences, less than 40% seen once. The sample comprised blood. These receptors were taken from a girl aged 10-17 years with multiple sclerosis.

The chain uses TRBV25-1 and TRBJ2-5; 10 bases are a match to TRBD2. V lost 0 bases, J lost 1 base, and 5 bases stayed unmatched. The CDR3 contains 17 residues. Germline values: CDR1 MGHDK, CDR2 SYGVNS. CDR3 amino acids: CASSEYPPSGGQETQYF. The CDR3 nucleotides are TGTGCCAGCAGTGAATACCCGCCTAGCGGGGGCCAAGAGACCCAGTACTTC.

This clonotype was detected many times. The V call is TRBV12-3 or TRBV12-4, the J call TRBJ2-4; weak D call: TRBD1 (6 bases). The CDR3 spans 14 residues. Trimming left V 6 bases short and J 6 bases short, with 15 bases between. In DNA form, the CDR3 reads TGTGCCAGCAGGCGCCGGACAGAACCAAACATTCAGTACTTC. Translating gives CASRRRTEPNIQYF.

In its sample, this clonotype was seen a few times. A much larger clone lies one base from this, so it may be a read error. The chain employs TRBV7-2 and TRBJ2-1; 8 bases map to TRBD1. The germline CDR1 and CDR2 sequences are SGHTA and FQGNSA. This CDR3 has 16 residues. The CDR3 nucleotides read TGTGCCGGCAGCATGACAGGGGCGTCCACGACGGGTGAGCAGTTCTTC. This sequence encodes CAGSMTGASTTGEQFF.

Comments on this clonotype: A much larger clone differs from this one at a single base, so this may be a read error. The chain joins TRBV27 to TRBJ2-7; 7 bases agree with TRBD2. The CDR3 is 15 amino acids. With V trimmed by 7 bases and J by 5 bases, 14 bases remained unmatched. The germline V gene has CDR1 MNHEY and CDR2 SMNVEV (reference sequence). This CDR3 is CASNMGGSTANEQYF. CDR3 DNA sequence: TGTGCCAGCAATATGGGGGGGTCAACTGCTAACGAGCAGTACTTC.

A few counts support this clonotype. One junction end disagrees with the germline gene, perhaps due to a read error. The chain links TRBV12-5 to TRBJ2-1; 7 nucleotides align to TRBD2. CDR3 length: 17 residues. The V gene's germline CDR1 is LGHNT and CDR2 FRNRAP. The DNA for the CDR3 is TGTGCTAGTGGTTTGGTTGCGGGAGCTCGCTCCCACAATGAGCAGTTCTTC. Amino acids: CASGLVAGARSHNEQFF.

V and J are TRBV7-8 and TRBJ2-5, with TRBD2 matching 11 bases. CDR1 is SGHVS and CDR2 is FQNEAQ in the germline V gene. V was clipped by 6 bases and J by 2 bases; unmatched bases: 2. This CDR3 comprises 14 residues. DNA for the CDR3: TGTGCCAGCAGAGCTAGCGGGAGGCAAGAGACCCAGTACTTC. This codes for CASRASGRQETQYF.

About this clonotype itself: This may be a read error: a much more frequent sequence differs by one nucleotide. The chain joins TRBV7-9 to TRBJ2-5, with TRBD2 as a possible D gene (5 bases). CDR3 size: 11 residues. The germline V and J ends were trimmed by 5 bases and 11 bases, with 12 bases remaining between them. Germline CDR1 reads SEHNR; CDR2 reads FQNEAQ (reference sequence). Here the CDR3 DNA reads TGTGCCAGCAGCCCCGGGAATCGGCAGTACTTC. Encoded protein: CASSPGNRQYF.

This clonotype was seen a few times. The genes are TRBV28 and TRBJ2-1; D remains ambiguous. The CDR3 has 13 amino acids. Trimming took off 3 bases at V and 9 bases at J, with 12 bases between the two ends. Looked up from germline, CDR1 is MDHEN and CDR2 is SYDVKM. CDR3 amino acids: CASSFRVGAEQFF. The CDR3, as DNA: TGTGCCAGCAGTTTCCGCGTAGGTGCTGAGCAGTTCTTC.

This chain uses TRBV21-1 with TRBJ2-1; the D call TRBD1 from the table was never checked on the DNA. TRBV21-1 is labeled a pseudogene. The CDR3 loop spans 12 amino acids. CDR3 loop: CASSSGGYEQFF. The CDR3 bases are TGTGCCAGCAGCTCTGGGGGGTATGAGCAGTTCTTC.

There are many counts of this clonotype. The rearrangement links TRBV11-2 to TRBJ2-5, with 8 bases aligning to TRBD1. Per the germline V gene, CDR1 is SGHAT and CDR2 is FQNNGV. This CDR3 has 19 amino acids. V lost 4 bases, J lost 1 base, and 17 bases stayed unmatched. This CDR3 reads CASSSYRDRLRGFQETQYF. In DNA, the CDR3 is TGTGCCAGCAGCTCCTATAGGGACAGGTTAAGGGGCTTCCAAGAGACCCAGTACTTC.

In the case of this clonotype: This may come from a read error, since a much larger clone is one base off. This chain uses TRBV20-1 with TRBJ2-5; D possibly uses TRBD1 or TRBD2 (5 bases each). The CDR3 has 14 amino acids. Germline CDR1 is DFQATT and CDR2 is SNEGSKA (reference sequence). Deletions cut 5 bases from V and 11 bases from J, with 24 bases between. CDR3 residues: CSADPGGGVPEQYF. CDR3 DNA: TGCAGTGCTGACCCAGGTGGGGGTGTTCCTGAGCAGTACTTC.

This clonotype appeared many times. This rearrangement joins TRBV11-1 to TRBJ1-5, with 8 bases aligning to TRBD1. Germline-derived CDR1 and CDR2 are SGHAT and FQDESV (reference sequence). Trimming at V came to 5 bases and at J to 4 bases, leaving 4 bases not matched to a gene. The CDR3 contains 14 residues. CDR3 region: CASSPGGRNQPQHF. The CDR3 nucleotides are TGTGCCAGCAGCCCAGGGGGCCGAAATCAGCCCCAGCATTTT.

The CDR3 bases are TGCGCCAGCAGCCCCTGGGGACAACCGAACACTGAAGCTTTCTTT. Its translation is CASSPWGQPNTEAFF. V gene TRBV5-1 combines with J gene TRBJ1-1; tentatively, D is TRBD1 (6 bases). Trimming took off 4 bases at V and 1 base at J, with 14 bases between the two ends. The germline CDR1 and CDR2 sequences are SGHRS and YFSETQ. This CDR3 is built from 15 residues.

The rearrangement joins TRBV29-1 to TRBJ2-7, with D possibly being TRBD1 (5 bases). The assigned J gene may be wrong: the sequence end matches TRBJ2-5 better. In germline, CDR1 is SQVTM, CDR2 ANQGSEA. The length of the CDR3 is 12 residues. The CDR3 nucleotides read TGCAGCGTCCAGGGTTGGCGAGAGACCCAGTACTTC. Its protein product is CSVQGWRETQYF.

Note on this clonotype: This sequence may be a read error, since a much larger clone differs from it by one base. This chain links TRBV10-3 with TRBJ2-2, with a tentative D call TRBD1 (5 bases). The germline V gene has CDR1 ENHRY and CDR2 SYGVKD. The germline V and J ends were trimmed by 11 bases and 0 bases, with 13 bases remaining between them. The CDR3 has 14 residues. Here the CDR3 reads CAVGAGSNTGELFF. CDR3 DNA: TGTGCCGTTGGGGCAGGGTCGAACACCGGGGAGCTGTTTTTT.

The CDR3 nucleotides are TGTGCCAGCAGTTTTTCCGGGGCAGGGGAGTCTCGAGCTTTCTTT. Encoded protein: CASSFSGAGESRAFF. V and J are TRBV6-5 and TRBJ1-1; tentatively, D is TRBD1 (6 bases). V was shortened by 4 bases and J by 10 bases, with 22 bases between the two germline ends. CDR3 length equals 15 residues. Per the germline V gene, CDR1 is MNHEY and CDR2 is SVGAGI.

The chain couples TRBV19 to TRBJ1-5; D gene ambiguous. CDR1 and CDR2 from the germline V gene are LNHDA and SQIVND (reference sequence). This CDR3 is built from 16 residues. The V gene lost 3 bases and the J gene lost 5 bases, with 17 bases spanning the gap. The CDR3 DNA sequence: TGTGCCAGTAGTATTTTCTTGTTGAAGGGCGATCAGCCCCAGCATTTT. It is translated as CASSIFLLKGDQPQHF.

This clonotype was observed at least ten times. The genes are TRBV6-6 and TRBJ1-2; D call uncertain. Germline-derived CDR1 and CDR2 are MNHNY and SVGAGI (reference sequence). The CDR3 loop spans 13 amino acids. Deletions cut 4 bases from V and 6 bases from J, with 12 bases between. The CDR3 here is CASSLAIGDGYTF. DNA for the CDR3: TGTGCCAGCAGTTTGGCTATAGGCGATGGCTACACCTTC.

This clonotype was picked up many times. The genes are TRBV5-1 and TRBJ1-6; tentatively, D is TRBD1 (6 bases). CDR3 size: 15 residues. Looked up from germline, CDR1 is SGHRS and CDR2 is YFSETQ. Trimming removed 0 bases from V and 7 bases from J, with 11 bases in between. The CDR3 DNA follows: TGCGCCAGCAGCTTGGGCCAGGGGAACAATTCACCCCTCCACTTT. Amino acid sequence: CASSLGQGNNSPLHF.

The J gene is TRBJ1-1, the V gene TRBV7-8, with a possible D match to TRBD1 (5 bases). The V end lost 4 bases, the J end lost 0 bases, and 12 bases lay between the germline ends. The CDR3 contains 15 residues. CDR1 and CDR2 from the germline V gene are SGHVS and FQNEAQ. The CDR3 sequence is CASSSQQGMNTEAFF. CDR3 bases: TGTGCCAGCAGCTCCCAGCAGGGCATGAACACTGAAGCTTTCTTT.

The V call is TRBV20-1, the J call TRBJ2-5, with 9 bases lining up with TRBD1. The CDR3 is 14 amino acids. Trimming removed 5 bases from V and 6 bases from J; junction bases left unmatched: 10. Germline V gives CDR1 DFQATT, CDR2 SNEGSKA (reference sequence). CDR3 nucleotide sequence: TGCAGTGCTCCTCAAACAGGGGGCAGGAAGACCCAGTACTTC. Its translation: CSAPQTGGRKTQYF.

The table lists this clonotype with many counts. The junction departs from the called germline gene at one end, perhaps through a read error. The chain couples TRBV20-1 to TRBJ2-1, with 12 bases matching TRBD2. CDR3 length: 19 amino acids. Germline V gives CDR1 DFQATT, CDR2 SNEGSKA (reference sequence). The CDR3 region has the DNA TGCAGTGCTAGTGGTGGGACTAGCGGGCGGACCCGCTCCTACGATGAGCAGTTCTTC. Protein product: CSASGGTSGRTRSYDEQFF.

This clonotype was observed a single time. The rearrangement uses TRBV11-2 and TRBJ1-2, with TRBD1 as a possible D gene (6 bases). From germline, CDR1 is SGHAT and CDR2 FQNNGV. Trimming took 0 bases from V and 8 from J, leaving 10 bases between them. This CDR3 comprises 13 residues. This CDR3 reads CASSLDNRVGYTF. The CDR3 nucleotides read TGTGCCAGCAGCTTAGATAACAGGGTCGGCTACACCTTC.

In the case of this clonotype: A much larger clone lies a single base off, so this may be a read error. The V call is TRBV20-1, the J call TRBJ2-1, with 7 bases that match TRBD2. The V segment lost 6 bases and the J segment 5 bases; nucleotides outside the gene matches: 13. Looked up from germline, CDR1 is DFQATT and CDR2 is SNEGSKA (reference sequence). The CDR3 loop spans 15 amino acids. The CDR3 loop reads CSAVTLVGGHNEQFF. The DNA for the CDR3 is TGCAGTGCCGTTACCCTAGTGGGAGGGCACAATGAGCAGTTCTTC.

This clonotype was detected many times. The V and J genes are TRBV7-2 and TRBJ2-5, with D possibly being TRBD1 (6 bases). The germline V and J ends were trimmed by 5 bases and 2 bases, with 15 bases remaining between them. The CDR3 loop spans 15 amino acids. Germline lookup yields CDR1 SGHTA and CDR2 FQGNSA. The CDR3 nucleotides read TGTGCCAGCAGCACCCAAGTGGGGGCTCAAGAGACCCAGTACTTC. Encoded protein: CASSTQVGAQETQYF.

This clonotype came up once. V gene TRBV20-1 combines with J gene TRBJ1-6; possibly TRBD1 for D (5 bases). Looked up from germline, CDR1 is DFQATT and CDR2 is SNEGSKA (reference sequence). The V end was cut by 0 bases, the J end by 8 bases, with 32 bases between. The length of the CDR3 is 21 residues. The DNA of the CDR3 is TGCAGTGCTAGAGATCGGGGCGGGACTCAGGTCTTTAGGCGCCTCGATTCACCCCTCCACTTT. As protein: CSARDRGGTQVFRRLDSPLHF.